This T cell receptor beta chain was identified during a study of shared clonotypes between healthy human individuals. Study context: CD4 naive and memory got three plates each, CD8 naive two, CD8 memory one. Findings of the study overall: It was the non-shared clonotypes that had lower generation probabilities than clonotypes shared by all four donors.

With V trimmed by 3 bases and J by 7 bases, 13 bases remained unmatched. Germline loops: CDR1 SGHDT, CDR2 YYEEEE. This CDR3 is built from 16 residues. Comments on this clone: Its antigen remains unidentified.

TCRdb keeps only in-frame clones here, not all; method: immunoSEQ multiplex PCR. Of roughly 640,000 clones listed, around 97% are singletons. Naive CD4+ cells were CD45RA-selected; the remaining cells were memory. The sample was naive CD4+ T cells sorted from blood. Subset given: CD45RA+ positively selected. The rearrangement links TRBV5-6 to TRBJ2-1, with 7 nucleotides matching TRBD2. The receptor was derived from a woman in her twenties or thirties in good health. In DNA form, the CDR3 reads TGTGCCAGCAGCTCCTCCCCTGCGGGAGTGGGAAATGAGCAGTTCTTC. Its protein is CASSSSPAGVGNEQFF.